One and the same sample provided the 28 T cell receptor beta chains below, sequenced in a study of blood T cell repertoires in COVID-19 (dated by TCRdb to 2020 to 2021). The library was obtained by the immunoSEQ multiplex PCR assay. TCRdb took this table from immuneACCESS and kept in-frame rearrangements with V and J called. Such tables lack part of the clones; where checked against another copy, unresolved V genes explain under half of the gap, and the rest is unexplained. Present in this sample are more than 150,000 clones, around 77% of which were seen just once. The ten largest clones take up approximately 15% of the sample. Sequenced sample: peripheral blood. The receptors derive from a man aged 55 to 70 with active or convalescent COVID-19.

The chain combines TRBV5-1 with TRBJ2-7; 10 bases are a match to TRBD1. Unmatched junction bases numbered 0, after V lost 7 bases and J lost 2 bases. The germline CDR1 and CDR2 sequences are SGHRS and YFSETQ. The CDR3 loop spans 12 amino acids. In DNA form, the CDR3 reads TGCGCCAGCGGGACAGGGGCCTACGAGCAGTACTTC. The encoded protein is CASGTGAYEQYF.

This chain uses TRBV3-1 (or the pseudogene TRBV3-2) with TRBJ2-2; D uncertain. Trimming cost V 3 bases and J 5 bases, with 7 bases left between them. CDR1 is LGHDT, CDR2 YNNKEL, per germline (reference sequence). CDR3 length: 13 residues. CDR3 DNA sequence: TGTGCCAGCAGCCAGGTCCGGACCGGGGAGCTGTTTTTT. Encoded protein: CASSQVRTGELFF.

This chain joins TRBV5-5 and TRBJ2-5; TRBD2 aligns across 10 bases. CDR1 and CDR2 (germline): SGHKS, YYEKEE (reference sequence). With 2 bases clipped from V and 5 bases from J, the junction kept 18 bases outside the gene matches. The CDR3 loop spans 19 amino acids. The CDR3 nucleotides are TGTGCCAGCAGCTTTTCGGTCCCCCCATCTAGCGGGAGTATGGAGACCCAGTACTTC. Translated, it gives CASSFSVPPSSGSMETQYF. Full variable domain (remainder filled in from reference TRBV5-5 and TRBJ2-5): DAGVTQSPTHLIKTRGQQVTLRCSPISGHKSVSWYQQVLGQGPQFIFQYYEKEERGRGNFPDRFSARQFPNYSSELNVNALLLGDSALYLCASSFSVPPSSGSMETQYFGPGTRLLVL.

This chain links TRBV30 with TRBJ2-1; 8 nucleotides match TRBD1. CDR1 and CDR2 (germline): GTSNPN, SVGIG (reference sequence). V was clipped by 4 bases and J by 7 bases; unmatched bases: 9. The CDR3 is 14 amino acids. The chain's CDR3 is CAWKPTGGRNEQFF. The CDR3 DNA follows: TGTGCCTGGAAGCCCACAGGGGGGCGTAATGAGCAGTTCTTC. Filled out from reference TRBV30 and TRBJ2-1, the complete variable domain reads SQTIHQWPATLVQPVGSPLSLECTVEGTSNPNLYWYRQAAGRGLQLLFYSVGIGQISSEVPQNLSASRPQDRQFILSSKKLLLSDSGFYLCAWKPTGGRNEQFFGPGTRLTVL.

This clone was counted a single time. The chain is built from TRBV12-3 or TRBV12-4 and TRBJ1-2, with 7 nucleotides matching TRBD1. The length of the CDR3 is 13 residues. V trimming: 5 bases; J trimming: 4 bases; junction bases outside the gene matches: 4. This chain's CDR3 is CASSRTGAYGYTF. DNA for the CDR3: TGTGCCAGCAGTCGAACAGGGGCCTATGGCTACACCTTC.

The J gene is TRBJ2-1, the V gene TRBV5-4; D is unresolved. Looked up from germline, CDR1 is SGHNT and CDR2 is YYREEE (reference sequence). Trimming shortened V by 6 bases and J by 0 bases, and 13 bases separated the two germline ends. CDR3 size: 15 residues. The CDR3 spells CASTPSGSSYNEQFF. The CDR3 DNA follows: TGTGCCAGCACCCCGTCCGGTAGCTCCTACAATGAGCAGTTCTTC.

The CDR3 is CSASRSGLTNSPLHF. Here the CDR3 DNA reads TGCAGTGCTAGTAGGTCAGGTCTCACCAATTCACCCCTCCACTTT. The genes are TRBV20-1 and TRBJ1-6; D not resolved. Germline loops: CDR1 DFQATT, CDR2 SNEGSKA (reference sequence). Trimming took 3 bases from V and 7 from J, leaving 16 bases between them. The CDR3 spans 15 residues.

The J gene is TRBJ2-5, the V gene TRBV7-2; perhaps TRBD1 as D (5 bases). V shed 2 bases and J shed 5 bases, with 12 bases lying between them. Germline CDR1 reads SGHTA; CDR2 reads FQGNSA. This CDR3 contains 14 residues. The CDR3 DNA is TGTGCCAGCAGCTTAAATTCAGGGCAGGAGACCCAGTACTTC. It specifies CASSLNSGQETQYF. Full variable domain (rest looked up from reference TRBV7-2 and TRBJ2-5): GAGVSQSPSNKVTEKGKDVELRCDPISGHTALYWYRQSLGQGLEFLIYFQGNSAPDKSGLPSDRFSAERTGGSVSTLTIQRTQQEDSAVYLCASSLNSGQETQYFGPGTRLLVL.

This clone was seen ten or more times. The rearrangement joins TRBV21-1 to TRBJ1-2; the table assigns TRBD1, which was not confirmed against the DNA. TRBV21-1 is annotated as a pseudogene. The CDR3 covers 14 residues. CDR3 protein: CASKPPGQNYGYTF. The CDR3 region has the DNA TGTGCCAGCAAGCCCCCCGGACAGAACTATGGCTACACCTTC.

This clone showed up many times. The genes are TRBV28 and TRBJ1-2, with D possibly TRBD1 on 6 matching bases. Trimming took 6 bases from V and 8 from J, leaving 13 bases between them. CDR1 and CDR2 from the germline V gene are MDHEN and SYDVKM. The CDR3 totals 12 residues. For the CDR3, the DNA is TGTGCCAGCAGGGCCTCGGGGGGCGGCTACACCTTC. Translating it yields CASRASGGGYTF.

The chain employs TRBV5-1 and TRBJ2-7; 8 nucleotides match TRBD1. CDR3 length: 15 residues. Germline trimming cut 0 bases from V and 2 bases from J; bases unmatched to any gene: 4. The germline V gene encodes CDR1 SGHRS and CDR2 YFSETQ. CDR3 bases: TGCGCCAGCAGCTTGGCTGGACAGGGCGCCTACGAGCAGTACTTC. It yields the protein CASSLAGQGAYEQYF.

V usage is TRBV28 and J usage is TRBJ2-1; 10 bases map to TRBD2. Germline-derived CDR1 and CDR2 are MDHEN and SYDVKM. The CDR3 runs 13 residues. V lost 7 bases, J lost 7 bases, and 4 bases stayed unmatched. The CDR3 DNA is TGTGCCAGCAAGGCTAGCGGGAGAAATGAGCAGTTCTTC. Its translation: CASKASGRNEQFF. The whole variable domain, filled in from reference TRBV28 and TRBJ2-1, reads DVKVTQSSRYLVKRTGEKVFLECVQDMDHENMFWYRQDPGLGLRLIYFSYDVKMKEKGDIPEGYSVSREKKERFSLILESASTNQTSMYLCASKASGRNEQFFGPGTRLTVL.

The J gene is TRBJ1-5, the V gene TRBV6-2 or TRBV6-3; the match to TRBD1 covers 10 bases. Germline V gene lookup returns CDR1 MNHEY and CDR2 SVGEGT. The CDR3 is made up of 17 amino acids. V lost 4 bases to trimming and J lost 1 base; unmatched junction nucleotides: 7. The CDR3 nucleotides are TGTGCCAGCAGTTGGACCCCGGGACAGGGGAGCAATCAGCCCCAGCATTTT. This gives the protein CASSWTPGQGSNQPQHF.

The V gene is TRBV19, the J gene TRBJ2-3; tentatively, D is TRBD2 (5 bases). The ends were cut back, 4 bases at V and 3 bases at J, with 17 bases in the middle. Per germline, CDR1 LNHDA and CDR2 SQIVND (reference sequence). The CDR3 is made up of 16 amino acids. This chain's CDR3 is CASSTSPSRQTDTQYF. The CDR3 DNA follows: TGTGCCAGTAGTACGTCACCTAGCAGACAAACAGATACGCAGTATTTT.

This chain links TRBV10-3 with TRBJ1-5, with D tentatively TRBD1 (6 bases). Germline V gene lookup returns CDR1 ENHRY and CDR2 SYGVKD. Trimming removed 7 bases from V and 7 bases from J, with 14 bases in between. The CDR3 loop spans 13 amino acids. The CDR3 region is CAITGDVQQPQHF. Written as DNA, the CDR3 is TGTGCCATCACAGGGGATGTGCAACAGCCCCAGCATTTT.

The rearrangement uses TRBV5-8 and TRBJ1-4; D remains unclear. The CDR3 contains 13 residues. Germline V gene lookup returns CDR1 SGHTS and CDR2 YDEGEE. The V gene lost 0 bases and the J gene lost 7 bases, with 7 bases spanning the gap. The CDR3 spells CASSLVRGEKLFF. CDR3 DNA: TGTGCCAGCAGCTTGGTGCGGGGTGAAAAACTGTTTTTT.

CDR3 amino acids: CATSDFPESGGYTF. The CDR3 DNA sequence: TGTGCCACCAGTGATTTTCCTGAGAGTGGTGGCTACACCTTC. The chain employs TRBV24-1 and TRBJ1-2; D remains ambiguous. Per the germline V gene, CDR1 is KGHDR and CDR2 is SFDVKD. The CDR3 sequence is 14 residues long. Trimming stripped 1 base from V and 7 bases from J, with 12 bases between.

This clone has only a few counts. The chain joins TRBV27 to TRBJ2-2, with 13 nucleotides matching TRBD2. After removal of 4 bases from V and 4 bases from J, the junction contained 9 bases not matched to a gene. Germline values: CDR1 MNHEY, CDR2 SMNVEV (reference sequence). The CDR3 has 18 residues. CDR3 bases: TGTGCCAGCAGTTCAGGACAGGGACTAGCGGGACCCACCGGGGAGCTGTTTTTT. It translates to CASSSGQGLAGPTGELFF.

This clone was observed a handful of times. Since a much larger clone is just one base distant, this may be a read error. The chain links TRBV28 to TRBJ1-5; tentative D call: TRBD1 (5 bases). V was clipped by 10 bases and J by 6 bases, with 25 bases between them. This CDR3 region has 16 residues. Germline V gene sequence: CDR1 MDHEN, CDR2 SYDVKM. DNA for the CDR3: TGTGCCACCACCTTCCGGGGGGGGGAAAGGGGTCAGCCCCAGCATTTT. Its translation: CATTFRGGERGQPQHF.

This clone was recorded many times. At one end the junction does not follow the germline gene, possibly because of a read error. For the CDR3, the DNA is TGTGCCAGTAGGATAGGGACAGGTGGGACCGGGGAGCTGTTTTTT. Amino acids: CASRIGTGGTGELFF. The chain couples TRBV19 to TRBJ2-2, with 8 bases identical to TRBD1. Looked up from germline, CDR1 is LNHDA and CDR2 is SQIVND (reference sequence). The CDR3 is 15 amino acids.

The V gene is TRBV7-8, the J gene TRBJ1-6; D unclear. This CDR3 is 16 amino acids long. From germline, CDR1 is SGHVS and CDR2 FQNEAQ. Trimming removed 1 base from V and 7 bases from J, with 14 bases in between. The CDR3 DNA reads TGTGCCAGCAGCTTAGACGCGGGGTCGCTAAATTCACCCCTCCACTTT. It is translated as CASSLDAGSLNSPLHF.

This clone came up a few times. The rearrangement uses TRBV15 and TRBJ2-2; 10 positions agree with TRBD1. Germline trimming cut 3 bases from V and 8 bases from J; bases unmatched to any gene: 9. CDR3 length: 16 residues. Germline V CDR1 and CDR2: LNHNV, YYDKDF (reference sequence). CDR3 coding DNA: TGTGCCACCAGCAGCCCGGACAGGGGGTTAATTGGGGAGCTGTTTTTT. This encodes CATSSPDRGLIGELFF.

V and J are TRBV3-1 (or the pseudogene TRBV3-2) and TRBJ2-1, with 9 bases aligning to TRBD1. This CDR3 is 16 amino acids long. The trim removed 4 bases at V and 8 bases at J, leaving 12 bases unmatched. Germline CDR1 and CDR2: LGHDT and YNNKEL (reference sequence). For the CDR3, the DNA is TGTGCCAGCAGCCGGTCCGGGACAGGGTTTTTTGATGAGCAGTTCTTC. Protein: CASSRSGTGFFDEQFF.

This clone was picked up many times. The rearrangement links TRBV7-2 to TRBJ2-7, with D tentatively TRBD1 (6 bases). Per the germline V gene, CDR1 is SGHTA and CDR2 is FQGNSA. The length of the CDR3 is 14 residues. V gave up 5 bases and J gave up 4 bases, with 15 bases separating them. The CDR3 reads CASSPKRGIYEQYF. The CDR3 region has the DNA TGTGCCAGCAGCCCCAAGAGGGGGATATACGAGCAGTACTTC.

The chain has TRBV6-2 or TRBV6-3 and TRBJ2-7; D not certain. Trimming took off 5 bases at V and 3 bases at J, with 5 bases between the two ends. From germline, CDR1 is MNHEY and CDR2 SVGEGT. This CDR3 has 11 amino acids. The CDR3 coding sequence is TGTGCCAGCAGTCTCGGCTACGAGCAGTACTTC. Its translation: CASSLGYEQYF.

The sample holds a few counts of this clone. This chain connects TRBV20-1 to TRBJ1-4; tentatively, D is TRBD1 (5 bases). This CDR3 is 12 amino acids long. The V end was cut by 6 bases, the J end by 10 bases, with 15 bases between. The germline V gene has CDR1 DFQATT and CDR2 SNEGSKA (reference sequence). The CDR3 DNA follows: TGCAGTGCCAGTCGGATCGGGGGAAAACTGTTTTTT. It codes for CSASRIGGKLFF.

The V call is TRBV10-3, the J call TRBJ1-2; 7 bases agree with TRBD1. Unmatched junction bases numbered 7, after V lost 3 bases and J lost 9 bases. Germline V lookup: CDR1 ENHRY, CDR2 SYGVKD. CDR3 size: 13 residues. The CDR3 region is CAISDRGYSSYTF. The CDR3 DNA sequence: TGTGCCATCAGTGACAGGGGGTATAGTAGCTACACCTTC.

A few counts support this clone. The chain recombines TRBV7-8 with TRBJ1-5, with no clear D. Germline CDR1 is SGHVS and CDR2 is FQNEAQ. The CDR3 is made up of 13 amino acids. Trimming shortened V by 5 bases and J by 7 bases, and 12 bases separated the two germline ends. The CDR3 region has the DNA TGTGCCAGCAGCACCCGACCGGAGCAGCCCCAGCATTTT. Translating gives CASSTRPEQPQHF.